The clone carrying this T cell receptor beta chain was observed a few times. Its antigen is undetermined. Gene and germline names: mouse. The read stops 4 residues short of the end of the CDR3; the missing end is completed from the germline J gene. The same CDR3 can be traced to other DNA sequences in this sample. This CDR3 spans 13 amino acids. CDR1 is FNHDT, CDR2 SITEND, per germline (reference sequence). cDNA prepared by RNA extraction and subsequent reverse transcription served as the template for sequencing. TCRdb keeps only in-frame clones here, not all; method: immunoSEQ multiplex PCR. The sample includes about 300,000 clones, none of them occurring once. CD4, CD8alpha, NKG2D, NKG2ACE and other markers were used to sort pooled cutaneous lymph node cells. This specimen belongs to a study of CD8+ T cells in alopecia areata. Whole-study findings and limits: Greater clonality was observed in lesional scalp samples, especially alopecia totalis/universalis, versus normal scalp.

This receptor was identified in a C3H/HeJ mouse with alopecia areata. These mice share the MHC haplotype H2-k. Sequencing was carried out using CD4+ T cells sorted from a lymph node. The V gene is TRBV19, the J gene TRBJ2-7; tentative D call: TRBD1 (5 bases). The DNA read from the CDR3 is TGTGCCAGCAGTATCCGGACAATTTAT. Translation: CASSIRTIY. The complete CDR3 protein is CASSIRTIYEQYF.